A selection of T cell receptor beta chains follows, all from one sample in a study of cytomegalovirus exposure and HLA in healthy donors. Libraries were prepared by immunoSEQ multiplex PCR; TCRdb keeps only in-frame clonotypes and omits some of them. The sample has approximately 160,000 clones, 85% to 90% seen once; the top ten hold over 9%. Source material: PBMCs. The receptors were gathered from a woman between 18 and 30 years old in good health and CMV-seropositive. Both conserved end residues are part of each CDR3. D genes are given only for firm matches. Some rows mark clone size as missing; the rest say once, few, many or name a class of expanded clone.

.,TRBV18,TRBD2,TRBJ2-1,CASSPAGGNEQFF,TGTGCCAGCTCACCGGCCGGGGGGAATGAGCAGTTCTTC
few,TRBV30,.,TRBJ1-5,CAWSLSGFPQPQHF,TGTGCCTGGAGCCTGAGCGGGTTCCCTCAGCCCCAGCATTTT
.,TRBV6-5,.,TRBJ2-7,CASSYSHSSYEQYF,TGTGCCAGCAGTTACTCGCACAGCTCCTACGAGCAGTACTTC
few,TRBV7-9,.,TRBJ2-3,CASSLGRSTDTQYF,TGTGCCAGCAGCTTAGGCAGAAGCACAGATACGCAGTATTTT
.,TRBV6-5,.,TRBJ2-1,CASRAQGNEQFF,TGTGCCAGCAGGGCCCAGGGTAATGAGCAGTTCTTC
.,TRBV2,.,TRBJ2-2,CASSRISGRNTNTGELFF,TGTGCCAGCAGTCGGATAAGCGGGCGGAACACGAACACCGGGGAGCTGTTTTTT
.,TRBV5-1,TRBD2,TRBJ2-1,CASSLASSGLWDEQFF,TGCGCCAGCAGCTTGGCCTCTAGCGGGCTTTGGGATGAGCAGTTCTTC
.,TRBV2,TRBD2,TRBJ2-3,CASSDGTSGGTDTQYF,TGTGCCAGCAGTGACGGGACTAGCGGGGGAACAGATACGCAGTATTTT
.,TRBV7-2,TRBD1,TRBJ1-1,CASRQTGGSTEAFF,TGTGCCAGCAGACAAACAGGGGGGAGCACTGAAGCTTTCTTT
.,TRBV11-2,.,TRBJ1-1,CASSSLWRGLRTEAFF,TGTGCCAGCAGCTCCCTCTGGAGAGGTTTGAGGACTGAAGCTTTCTTT
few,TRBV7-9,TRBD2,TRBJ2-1,CASSTSGRGNEQFF,TGTGCCAGCAGCACTAGCGGGAGGGGTAATGAGCAGTTCTTC
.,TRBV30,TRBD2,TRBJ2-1,CAWPPGLAGGRDNEQFF,TGTGCCTGGCCCCCGGGACTAGCGGGAGGGCGTGACAATGAGCAGTTCTTC
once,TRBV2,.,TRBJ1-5,CASSEFVEAYSNQPQHF,TGTGCCAGCAGTGAATTCGTGGAGGCCTATAGCAATCAGCCCCAGCATTTT
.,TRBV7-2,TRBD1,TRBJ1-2,CASSPTGGLIYGYTF,TGTGCCAGCAGCCCTACAGGGGGGCTCATCTATGGCTACACCTTC
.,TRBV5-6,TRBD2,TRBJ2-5,CASSFRLAGSQETQYF,TGTGCCAGCAGCTTCCGACTAGCGGGGTCCCAAGAGACCCAGTACTTC
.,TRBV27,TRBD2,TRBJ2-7,CASSFRAGPEQYF,TGTGCCAGCAGTTTCCGAGCGGGACCCGAGCAGTACTTC
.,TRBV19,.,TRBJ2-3,CASGKGLWDTDTQYF,TGTGCCAGTGGCAAGGGGTTGTGGGACACAGATACGCAGTATTTT
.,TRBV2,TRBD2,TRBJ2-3,CASRKGLAGGYYF,TGTGCCAGCAGGAAGGGACTAGCGGGAGGGTATTATTTT
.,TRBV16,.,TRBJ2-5,CASSQSRKETQYF,TGTGCCAGCAGCCAATCTAGAAAAGAGACCCAGTACTTC
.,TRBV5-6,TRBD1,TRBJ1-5,CASSQGQGLYSNQPQHF,TGTGCCAGCAGCCAAGGACAGGGATTATATAGCAATCAGCCCCAGCATTTT
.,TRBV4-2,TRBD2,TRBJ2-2,CASSQEGVAGVFGELFF,TGTGCCAGCAGCCAAGAAGGAGTAGCGGGAGTGTTCGGGGAGCTGTTTTTT